This T cell receptor (beta chain) was captured by sequencing in a study of T-cell reconstitution after alpha-beta-depleted transplantation in children. Broader study findings: Diversity of TCRbeta at day 60 was high in some patients, arising from surviving recipient T cells and thymic progenitors.

CDR1 and CDR2 (germline): ENHRY, SYGVKD. CDR3 length equals 17 residues. With V trimmed by 2 bases and J by 8 bases, 11 bases remained unmatched. The TCRbeta library was prepared with unique molecular identifiers. One entry per CDR3 protein, called by TCRdb with MiXCR from the PCR reads. The table lists approximately 500,000 distinct CDR3 sequences, about 11% of them singletons. This clonotype was observed at least ten times. Its antigen remains unidentified. The source material was PBMCs, sampled before TCRalphabeta/CD19-depleted stem cell transplant. The receptor was isolated from a child aged 2 to 10 with inherited bone marrow failure, due to receive a stem cell transplant. The chain links TRBV10-3 to TRBJ2-1; 11 nucleotides line up with TRBD2. CDR3 protein: CAISETPPSGRFDEQFF. For the CDR3, the DNA is TGTGCCATCAGTGAGACCCCCCCTAGCGGGAGGTTTGATGAGCAGTTCTTC.